This T cell receptor beta chain was sequenced in a study of T cell repertoires in cytomegalovirus infection. Study in general: CMV infection plus the matching HLA type was flagged by public TCR beta signatures.

TCRdb re-called the reads through MiXCR, storing one row per CDR3 protein. Of around 300,000 distinct CDR3 sequences in the sample, more than 8% were seen once. Worth noting for this clonotype: Antigen: not known.

Study observations and caveats: Accumulated public TCR beta family frequency recognized individuals carrying CMV together with the relevant HLA. CMV-specific TCR beta clonotypes restricted by HLA-C dominated the ex vivo response.

The sample taken for sequencing was PBMCs. This clonotype was sampled from a human donor in good health (CMV status not recorded). Some clones in this sample may be carry-over from other donors' samples.

DNA of the CDR3: TGCAGTGCTAGGGGGATGGCGAACACTGAAGCTTTCTTT. It is translated as CSARGMANTEAFF. The chain links TRBV20-1 to TRBJ1-1, with D hard to call. V shed 3 bases and J shed 1 base, with 9 bases lying between them. Germline CDR1 and CDR2: DFQATT and SNEGSKA (reference sequence). The CDR3 covers 13 residues.